The 9 T cell receptor beta chains listed next were all sequenced from one sample in a study of T cell repertoires in cytomegalovirus infection. Via MiXCR, TCRdb re-called the reads, giving one row per CDR3 protein. This table has more than 150,000 distinct CDR3 sequences, around 20% appearing once. The sequencing input was PBMCs. The receptors stem from a human donor in good health (CMV status not recorded). Some clones in this sample may be carry-over from other donors' samples.

This clonotype was recorded a few times. This sequence joins TRBV29-1 and TRBJ2-5, with a weak D call TRBD2 (5 bases). Germline V gene data show CDR1 as SQVTM and CDR2 as ANQGSEA. The CDR3 length is 12 residues. Trimming took 5 bases from V and 5 from J, leaving 12 bases between them. The CDR3 DNA reads as TGCAGCGTTTTAAGAGGGTGGGAGACCCAGTACTTC. Protein: CSVLRGWETQYF.

On this clonotype: Likely a read error: the CDR3 ends without its conserved phenylalanine or tryptophan. This chain links TRBV5-6 with TRBJ1-6; 9 bases agree with TRBD1. The V and J ends lost 4 bases and 6 bases, in that order; junction bases with no gene match: 5. CDR3 length: 15 amino acids. Per the germline V gene, CDR1 is SGHDT and CDR2 is YYEEEE. The CDR3, as DNA: TGTGCCAGCAGCCTCCGGGACAGGGCTAATTCACCCCTCCACATT. Translating it yields CASSLRDRANSPLHI.

The chain links TRBV18 to TRBJ2-5, with TRBD1 matching over 10 bases. CDR1 and CDR2 from the germline V gene are KGHSH and LQKENI. CDR3 length: 15 amino acids. J was trimmed by 5 bases and V by 3 bases; bases with no gene match: 6. The CDR3 spells CASSPRTGGSETQYF. Written as DNA, the CDR3 is TGTGCCAGCTCACCCAGGACAGGGGGTTCCGAGACCCAGTACTTC.

This clonotype was counted many times. CDR3 protein: CASSLRGDPRLKLDTQYF. For the CDR3, the DNA is TGTGCCAGCAGCTTACGGGGGGACCCACGATTGAAGCTCGATACGCAGTATTTT. This chain uses TRBV7-2 with TRBJ2-3; 7 bases fit TRBD2. Germline CDR1 is SGHTA and CDR2 is FQGNSA. The CDR3 contains 18 residues. The ends lost 2 bases at V and 6 bases at J; junction bases unmatched: 17.

The chain recombines TRBV18 with TRBJ2-1; 10 nucleotides line up with TRBD1. Germline values: CDR1 KGHSH, CDR2 LQKENI. This CDR3 has 15 residues. V gave up 1 base and J gave up 8 bases; unmatched junction bases: 5. In nucleotides, the CDR3 is TGTGCCAGCTCACCACGTTCGACAGGGGGCGATGAGCAGTTCTTC. Encoded protein: CASSPRSTGGDEQFF.

Only a few counts were recorded for this clonotype. The J gene is TRBJ2-2, the V gene TRBV11-1; no definite D call. This CDR3 region has 14 residues. V lost 5 bases to trimming and J lost 0 bases, with 7 bases between them. Germline loops: CDR1 SGHAT, CDR2 FQDESV (reference sequence). The CDR3 DNA follows: TGTGCCAGCAGCCTAAGGGCGAACACCGGGGAGCTGTTTTTT. Translation gives CASSLRANTGELFF.

The gene calls are TRBV5-1 and TRBJ2-7; 7 bases align to TRBD2. Germline V CDR1 and CDR2: SGHRS, YFSETQ. Losses at the gene ends were 1 base for V and 5 bases for J; bases not matched to a gene: 9. CDR3 length equals 15 residues. Written as DNA, the CDR3 is TGCGCCAGCAGCTTGATGTGGGAGGGCCCTCACGAGCAGTACTTC. Translated, it gives CASSLMWEGPHEQYF.

This clonotype was detected many times. J is TRBJ2-7 and V is TRBV7-3; a weak D match, TRBD2 (5 bases). The germline V and J ends were trimmed by 6 bases and 0 bases, with 15 bases remaining between them. In germline, CDR1 is SGHTA, CDR2 FQGTGA. The CDR3 has 15 amino acids. CDR3 DNA sequence: TGTGCCAGCAGTCTCACTAGTAGTGACTCCTACGAGCAGTACTTC. Protein sequence: CASSLTSSDSYEQYF. Drawing the rest from reference TRBV7-3 and TRBJ2-7, the complete variable domain is GAGVSQTPSNKVTEKGKYVELRCDPISGHTALYWYRQSLGQGPEFLIYFQGTGAADDSGLPNDRFFAVRPEGSVSTLKIQRTERGDSAVYLCASSLTSSDSYEQYFGPGTRLTVT.

There are many counts of this clonotype. The chain combines TRBV7-8 with TRBJ2-1, with a tentative D call TRBD2 (6 bases). The CDR3 spans 17 residues. V shed 5 bases and J shed 0 bases, with 17 bases lying between them. The germline CDR1 and CDR2 sequences are SGHVS and FQNEAQ. The CDR3 spells CASSTTSPYSSYNEQFF. The CDR3 DNA follows: TGTGCCAGCAGCACCACTAGCCCTTACTCCTCCTACAATGAGCAGTTCTTC.